The sequence of this T cell receptor (beta chain) was determined in a study of blood T cell repertoires in COVID-19. Source study methods: Amplification with reference gene primers provided the estimates of nucleated cell counts. Profiling relied on immunoSEQ multiplex PCR, and the TCRdb table lists in-frame clones only, not all of them. V, J and clone size derive from that table, while D and trimming were established from the DNA sequence. The table has some 300,000 clones, 75% to 90% seen once. Germline V gene sequence: CDR1 MNHEY, CDR2 SVGAGI. The V end lost 6 bases, the J end lost 0 bases, and 11 bases lay between the germline ends. The CDR3 sequence is 14 residues long.

This chain links TRBV6-5 with TRBJ1-1; the D gene is possibly TRBD1 (6 bases). The specimen was peripheral blood. The receptor's source is a woman aged 70-85 years with COVID-19, enrolled during active disease. The CDR3, as DNA: TGTGCCAGCAGGGGGGGGCTTCTGAACACTGAAGCTTTCTTT. Protein sequence: CASRGGLLNTEAFF.